This T cell receptor beta chain was identified during a study of shared clonotypes between healthy human individuals. About this clone: Antigen: not known.

Data came from immunoSEQ multiplex PCR; TCRdb stores just in-frame clones and leaves some out. The data contain 400,000 to 500,000 clones, approximately 79% of them singletons. The CDR3 runs to 16 residues. The V and J ends lost 4 bases and 0 bases respectively, with 15 bases between them. The germline V gene encodes CDR1 SGHDT and CDR2 YYEEEE. General study findings and limits: The researchers took only blood, and tissue repertoires probably look different.

Sequencing was performed on PBMCs. The sequence was collected from a woman between 35 and 50 years old in good health. Some clones in this sample may be carry-over from other donors' samples. J is TRBJ2-3 and V is TRBV5-6, with D possibly TRBD2 on 6 matching bases. The CDR3 here is CASSPGVADSTDTQYF. The CDR3 nucleotides are TGTGCCAGCAGCCCGGGGGTAGCGGATAGCACAGATACGCAGTATTTT.